Presented here are 28 T cell receptor beta chains from one specimen sequenced in a study of CD8 T cells in Susac syndrome. Random hexamers were used to reverse transcribe 0.5 to 1 ug of RNA. Using its own MiXCR run on the immunoSEQ multiplex PCR reads, TCRdb lists one record per CDR3 protein. The sample has 400,000 to 550,000 distinct CDR3 sequences, approximately 85% seen once. The sequenced material came from CD8+ T cells from PBMCs. These receptors were taken from a human donor with multiple sclerosis.

The chain carries TRBV15 and TRBJ2-7, with TRBD1 as a possible D gene (6 bases). V was shortened by 4 bases and J by 3 bases, with 19 bases between the two germline ends. Germline assignment: CDR1 LNHNV and CDR2 YYDKDF (reference sequence). The CDR3 extends over 16 amino acids. DNA of the CDR3: TGTGCCACCAGCATCCGGGTAGGGGAAGGGGGCTACGAGCAGTACTTC. Translated: CATSIRVGEGGYEQYF.

V usage is TRBV4-2 and J usage is TRBJ2-1, with 13 bases matching TRBD2. The CDR3 totals 17 residues. V lost 0 bases and J lost 7; bases outside the gene matches: 6. Looked up from germline, CDR1 is LGHNA and CDR2 is YNFKEQ. In DNA, the CDR3 is TGTGCCAGCAGCCAAGAAGGACTAGCGGGAGTAGGAAATGAGCAGTTCTTC. Protein sequence: CASSQEGLAGVGNEQFF.

This clonotype appeared once. V and J are TRBV25-1 and TRBJ2-7; 7 bases align to TRBD1. Germline values: CDR1 MGHDK, CDR2 SYGVNS. The CDR3 loop spans 14 amino acids. Losses at the gene ends were 0 bases for V and 6 bases for J; bases not matched to a gene: 5. The CDR3 sequence is CASSEYTGDGEQYF. As DNA, the CDR3 is TGTGCCAGCAGTGAATATACAGGGGACGGCGAGCAGTACTTC.

Only a few counts were recorded for this clonotype. The gene calls are TRBV30 and TRBJ1-3; 12 bases fit TRBD1. Germline values: CDR1 GTSNPN, CDR2 SVGIG (reference sequence). There are 14 residues in the CDR3. V lost 7 bases and J lost 4; bases outside the gene matches: 5. DNA for the CDR3: TGTGCCTTCCGGGACAGGGGGCAAGGAAACACCATATATTTT. This codes for CAFRDRGQGNTIYF. Based on the CDR3 plus reference TRBV30 and TRBJ1-3, the full variable domain is SQTIHQWPATLVQPVGSPLSLECTVEGTSNPNLYWYRQAAGRGLQLLFYSVGIGQISSEVPQNLSASRPQDRQFILSSKKLLLSDSGFYLCAFRDRGQGNTIYFGEGSWLTVV.

The chain recombines TRBV9 with TRBJ1-1; 7 bases match TRBD1. The germline V gene has CDR1 SGDLS and CDR2 YYNGEE. The CDR3 sequence is 14 residues long. Trimming cost V 2 bases and J 3 bases; bases outside gene matches: 4. CDR3 loop: CASSVGTAYTEAFF. CDR3 nucleotides: TGTGCCAGCAGCGTTGGGACAGCCTACACTGAAGCTTTCTTT.

The chain joins TRBV12-3 or TRBV12-4 to TRBJ2-3; D call uncertain. The CDR3 contains 13 residues. V shed 2 bases and J shed 5 bases, with 8 bases lying between them. CDR3 sequence reads: CASSLFRRDTQYF. The CDR3, as DNA: TGTGCCAGCAGTTTATTCCGCCGAGATACGCAGTATTTT.

The chain uses TRBV19 and TRBJ2-5; D gene uncertain. CDR3 size: 15 residues. Germline V CDR1 and CDR2: LNHDA, SQIVND (reference sequence). Trimming removed 1 base from V and 1 base from J, with 10 bases in between. The CDR3 spells CASSIAWQTQETQYF. The CDR3 DNA sequence: TGTGCCAGTAGTATAGCTTGGCAGACCCAAGAGACCCAGTACTTC.

This rearrangement joins TRBV29-1 to TRBJ2-7, with TRBD1 identical over 9 bases. J gave up 2 bases and V 7 bases, and 6 bases lay outside the gene matches. The CDR3 spans 13 residues. Per the germline V gene, CDR1 is SQVTM and CDR2 is ANQGSEA. The CDR3 reads CSAAWDRAYEQYF. CDR3 nucleotide sequence: TGCAGCGCGGCATGGGACAGGGCCTACGAGCAGTACTTC.

This clonotype was counted a single time. Written as DNA, the CDR3 is TGTGCCACCTTGACTAGGTGGGATACGCAGTATTTT. This codes for CATLTRWDTQYF. V and J are TRBV25-1 and TRBJ2-3; possible D gene TRBD2, 6 bases. Trimming stripped 10 bases from V and 6 bases from J, with 14 bases between. This CDR3 contains 12 residues. CDR1 and CDR2 from the germline V gene are MGHDK and SYGVNS.

The genes are TRBV25-1 and TRBJ1-4; 8 nucleotides match TRBD1. The V and J ends lost 3 bases and 4 bases, in that order; junction bases with no gene match: 4. The CDR3 is 15 amino acids. Germline V gene sequence: CDR1 MGHDK, CDR2 SYGVNS. CDR3 bases: TGTGCCAGCAGTGAGGGACAGGCGCTTAATGAAAAACTGTTTTTT. Encoded protein: CASSEGQALNEKLFF.

The chain uses TRBV7-9 and TRBJ2-1, with D perhaps TRBD1 (6 bases). V was clipped by 7 bases and J by 2 bases, with 21 bases between them. The CDR3 sequence is 17 residues long. Germline values: CDR1 SEHNR, CDR2 FQNEAQ (reference sequence). In nucleotides, the CDR3 is TGTGCCAGCAATGTACTCCCCGGGACAAATACCTACAATGAGCAGTTCTTC. Its translation: CASNVLPGTNTYNEQFF.

In nucleotides, the CDR3 is TGCGCCAGCAGCTTGGGACCGGTGGGAGAAGGGGAAAAACTGTTTTTT. It codes for CASSLGPVGEGEKLFF. The chain recombines TRBV5-1 with TRBJ1-4; D not certain. The CDR3 sequence is 16 residues long. Per the germline V gene, CDR1 is SGHRS and CDR2 is YFSETQ. V lost 0 bases, J lost 8 bases, and 17 bases lay in between.

This chain joins TRBV6-6 and TRBJ2-3; TRBD1 agrees at 7 bases. Germline V gives CDR1 MNHNY, CDR2 SVGAGI (reference sequence). The trim removed 6 bases at V and 2 bases at J, leaving 5 bases unmatched. This CDR3 spans 14 amino acids. CDR3 sequence (DNA): TGTGCCAGCAGCCCGACAGGGCTCACAGATACGCAGTATTTT. The encoded protein is CASSPTGLTDTQYF.

The V call is TRBV4-1, the J call TRBJ2-1, with no clear D. CDR3 length: 16 residues. Germline V gives CDR1 MGHRA, CDR2 YSYEKL. V was trimmed by 1 base and J by 0 bases, leaving 10 bases between them. Written as DNA, the CDR3 is TGCGCCAGCAGCCAAGTTCCAGGAAGCTCCTACAATGAGCAGTTCTTC. This gives the protein CASSQVPGSSYNEQFF.

The rearrangement uses TRBV7-2 and TRBJ2-5, with 9 bases identical to TRBD2. Trimming cost V 5 bases and J 2 bases; bases outside gene matches: 12. CDR3 length: 17 residues. In germline, CDR1 is SGHTA, CDR2 FQGNSA. For the CDR3, the DNA is TGTGCCAGCAGCCGATTAGCGGGAGCGGTAAGGCAAGAGACCCAGTACTTC. Amino acid sequence: CASSRLAGAVRQETQYF.

The V call is TRBV4-1, the J call TRBJ1-2; D is unclear. The germline V and J ends were trimmed by 1 base and 1 base, with 10 bases remaining between them. The CDR3 length is 15 residues. Germline V gives CDR1 MGHRA, CDR2 YSYEKL. The DNA for the CDR3 is TGCGCCAGCAGCCAAGGAGGCGGGAATAACTATGGCTACACCTTC. The encoded protein is CASSQGGGNNYGYTF.

The rearrangement uses TRBV4-1 and TRBJ1-2; D is ambiguous. This CDR3 is 15 amino acids long. Germline CDR1 is MGHRA and CDR2 is YSYEKL. V dropped 0 bases and J dropped 0 bases, with 8 bases sitting between them. DNA for the CDR3: TGCGCCAGCAGCCAAGAGAGGAGATCTAACTATGGCTACACCTTC. As protein: CASSQERRSNYGYTF.

Written as DNA, the CDR3 is TGTGCCAGCAGGCAGGGATTGAGCTATGGCTACACCTTC. This codes for CASRQGLSYGYTF. This chain connects TRBV27 to TRBJ1-2, with D possibly being TRBD1 (5 bases). This CDR3 spans 13 amino acids. Germline CDR1 and CDR2: MNHEY and SMNVEV (reference sequence). V lost 6 bases and J 4 bases, leaving 12 bases between the germline ends.

The V gene is TRBV30, the J gene TRBJ2-2, with D hard to call. The CDR3 consists of 13 residues. The germline V gene encodes CDR1 GTSNPN and CDR2 SVGIG (reference sequence). V was pared by 0 bases and J by 8 bases, with 10 bases between. The CDR3, as DNA: TGTGCCTGGAGTGTTTCGGTGGGGGGGGAGCTGTTTTTT. This translates into CAWSVSVGGELFF.

The V call is TRBV6-5, the J call TRBJ2-1; D remains ambiguous. The germline V gene encodes CDR1 MNHEY and CDR2 SVGAGI. The ends were cut back, 2 bases at V and 0 bases at J, with 8 bases in the middle. This CDR3 has 15 amino acids. The CDR3 sequence: CASSYGVNSYNEQFF. CDR3 nucleotide sequence: TGTGCCAGCAGTTACGGGGTTAACTCCTACAATGAGCAGTTCTTC.

The rearrangement uses TRBV12-3 or TRBV12-4 and TRBJ2-1; D ambiguous. The V end was cut by 7 bases, the J end by 6 bases, with 10 bases between. CDR3 length: 12 residues. The CDR3 region has the DNA TGTGCCAGCAACCCTATAGGCAATGAGCAGTTCTTC. This translates into CASNPIGNEQFF.

This chain links TRBV27 with TRBJ2-7, with 9 positions matching TRBD1. The CDR3 extends over 15 amino acids. In germline, CDR1 is MNHEY, CDR2 SMNVEV (reference sequence). The V segment lost 6 bases and the J segment 5 bases; nucleotides outside the gene matches: 11. CDR3 DNA: TGTGCCAGCAGCATAACAGGGGGCCGATACAACGAGCAGTACTTC. Translated: CASSITGGRYNEQYF.

This rearrangement joins TRBV20-1 to TRBJ2-5, with TRBD2 as a possible D gene (5 bases). Trimming removed 6 bases at V and 0 bases at J, with 14 bases between. Germline V gene lookup returns CDR1 DFQATT and CDR2 SNEGSKA (reference sequence). CDR3 length equals 14 residues. CDR3 amino acids: CSALIPGYQETQYF. As DNA, the CDR3 is TGCAGTGCCCTTATTCCGGGATACCAAGAGACCCAGTACTTC.

This chain links TRBV12-3 or TRBV12-4 with TRBJ2-7; no firm D call. The V gene lost 5 bases and the J gene lost 0 bases, with 17 bases spanning the gap. The CDR3 is made up of 16 amino acids. CDR3 DNA: TGTGCCAGCAGTCAACATGGGCCCAAGTCCTCCTACGAGCAGTACTTC. Amino acid sequence: CASSQHGPKSSYEQYF.

The chain uses TRBV4-2 and TRBJ2-7, with 8 nucleotides matching TRBD1. Trimming removed 2 bases from V and 2 bases from J; junction bases left unmatched: 8. The CDR3 consists of 16 residues. The germline gives CDR1 LGHNA, CDR2 YNFKEQ. CDR3 protein: CASSQNTGGRAYEQYF. CDR3 DNA sequence: TGTGCCAGCAGCCAAAATACAGGGGGACGGGCCTACGAGCAGTACTTC.

The J gene is TRBJ1-1, the V gene TRBV15; TRBD1 matches 7 bases. This CDR3 has 17 residues. V lost 5 bases, J lost 0 bases, and 12 bases stayed unmatched. Germline V gives CDR1 LNHNV, CDR2 YYDKDF (reference sequence). Here the CDR3 DNA reads TGTGCCACCAGCGGACGAATTCCCGGGACAGTGAACACTGAAGCTTTCTTT. Protein sequence: CATSGRIPGTVNTEAFF.

V is TRBV4-1 and J is TRBJ1-1; no firm D call. This CDR3 is 14 amino acids long. The germline CDR1 and CDR2 sequences are MGHRA and YSYEKL. V lost 4 bases, J lost 11 bases, and 20 bases lay in between. For the CDR3, the DNA is TGCGCCAGCAGCCCCCCTGGTGAGTTAGGACTGGCTTTCTTT. As protein: CASSPPGELGLAFF.

This chain joins TRBV4-1 and TRBJ1-2; D not resolved. The CDR3 runs to 15 residues. Germline loops: CDR1 MGHRA, CDR2 YSYEKL. V gave up 1 base and J gave up 4 bases, with 13 bases separating them. The CDR3 DNA reads as TGCGCCAGCAGCCAAGGAGGTAGAGTCCTCTATGGCTACACCTTC. It yields the protein CASSQGGRVLYGYTF.